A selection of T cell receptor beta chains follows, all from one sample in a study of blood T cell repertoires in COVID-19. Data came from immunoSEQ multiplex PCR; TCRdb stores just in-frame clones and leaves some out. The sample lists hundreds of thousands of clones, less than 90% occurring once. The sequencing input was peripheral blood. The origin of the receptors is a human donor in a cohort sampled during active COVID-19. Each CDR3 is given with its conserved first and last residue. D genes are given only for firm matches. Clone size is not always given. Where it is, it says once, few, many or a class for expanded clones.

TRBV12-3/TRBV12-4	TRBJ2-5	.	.	TGTGCCAGCAGCTGGGGGCAGGAGACCCAGTACTTC	CASSWGQETQYF
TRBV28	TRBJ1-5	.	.	TGTGCCAGCAGTTTATTATCTCAGCCCCAGCATTTT	CASSLLSQPQHF
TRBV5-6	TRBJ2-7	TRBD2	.	TGTGCCAGCCGGGGGGGTCTCAGCTCCTACGAGCAGTACTTC	CASRGGLSSYEQYF
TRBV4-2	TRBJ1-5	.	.	TGTGCCAGCAGCCAAGGCGGCAGGGGACTACATCAGCCCCAGCATTTT	CASSQGGRGLHQPQHF
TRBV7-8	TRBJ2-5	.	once	TGTGCCAGCAGCCTAAAAGAGACCCAGTACTTC	CASSLKETQYF
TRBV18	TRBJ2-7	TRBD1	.	TGTGCCAGCTCATCGCGGACAGGGTTCCACGAGCAGTACTTC	CASSSRTGFHEQYF
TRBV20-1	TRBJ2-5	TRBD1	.	TGCAGGGTCGGACAGGCTGAGACCCAGTACTTC	CRVGQAETQYF
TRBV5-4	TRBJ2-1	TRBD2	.	TGTGCCAGCAGCTTAATGGGCGGGAGCTACAATGAGCAGTTCTTC	CASSLMGGSYNEQFF
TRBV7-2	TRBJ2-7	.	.	TGTGCCAGCAGCTTAGGGCGGCTGAGCTCCTACGAGCAGTACTTC	CASSLGRLSSYEQYF
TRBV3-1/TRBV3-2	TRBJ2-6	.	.	TGTGCCAGCAGCCAAGATTTGCCGGGACACCATTTCTCTGGGGCCAACGTCCTGACTTTC	CASSQDLPGHHFSGANVLTF
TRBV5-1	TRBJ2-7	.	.	TGCGCCAGCAACGTTGGGGGAGGCCTCTTCGAGCAGTACTTC	CASNVGGGLFEQYF
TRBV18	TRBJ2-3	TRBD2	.	TGTGCCAGCTCCCCCCTTGGGGCGGGAGTAGCAGATACGCAGTATTTT	CASSPLGAGVADTQYF
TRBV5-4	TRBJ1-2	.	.	TGTGCCAGCAGCTTGGGACAGGAAAATGGCTACACCTTC	CASSLGQENGYTF
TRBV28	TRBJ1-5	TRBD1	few	TGTGCCAGCAGTTTATTGACAGGGTATCAGCCCCAGCATTTT	CASSLLTGYQPQHF
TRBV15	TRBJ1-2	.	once	TGTGCCACCAGCCGGGACTCCTATGGCTACACCTTC	CATSRDSYGYTF
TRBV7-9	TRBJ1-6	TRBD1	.	TGTGCCAGCAGCTTACTCGGACAGGGGGGATCACCCCTCCACTTT	CASSLLGQGGSPLHF
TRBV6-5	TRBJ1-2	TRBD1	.	TGTGCCAGCAGGACAGGGGGCTTTGGCTACACCTTC	CASRTGGFGYTF
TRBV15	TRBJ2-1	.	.	TGTGCCACCAGCACCCGGTCAGCGGAGAGCTCCTACAATGAGCAGTTCTTC	CATSTRSAESSYNEQFF
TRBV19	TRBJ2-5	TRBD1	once	TGTGCCAGTAGTATGGGACAGCGTATTGGGGAGACCCAGTACTTC	CASSMGQRIGETQYF
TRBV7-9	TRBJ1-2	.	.	TGTGCCAGCAGCTTAAGTGCGACAGGCCCCTATGGCTACACCTTC	CASSLSATGPYGYTF
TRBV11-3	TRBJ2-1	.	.	TGTGCCAGCAGCTTGAGTAGCGTTAGTGAGCAGTTCTTC	CASSLSSVSEQFF
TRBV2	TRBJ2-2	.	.	TGTGCCAGCGAACAGGCCGGGGAGCTGTTTTTT	CASEQAGELFF
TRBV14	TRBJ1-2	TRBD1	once	TGTGCCAGCAGCCAGTGGACAGGCTATGGCTACACCTTC	CASSQWTGYGYTF
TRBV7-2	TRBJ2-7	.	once	TGTGCCAGCAGCTTAAACGGGATTGGATACGAGCAGTACTTC	CASSLNGIGYEQYF
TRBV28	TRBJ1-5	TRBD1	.	TGTGCCAGTGACAGGGAGACTAAGGTTGGCAATCAGCCCCAGCATTTT	CASDRETKVGNQPQHF
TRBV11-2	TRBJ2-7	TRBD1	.	TGTGCCAGCAGAACAGGGGGAGTATCCTACGAGCAGTACTTC	CASRTGGVSYEQYF
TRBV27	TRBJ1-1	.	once	TGTGCCAGCAGTCTTACTCAGGGCAACACTGAAGCTTTCTTT	CASSLTQGNTEAFF
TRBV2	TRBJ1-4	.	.	TGTGCCAGCAGGGCAAGAGACACCTCTCGGGAAAAACTGTTTTTT	CASRARDTSREKLFF
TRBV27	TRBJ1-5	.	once	TGTGCCAGCAGTTTAAGAGGCAATCAGCCCCAGCATTTT	CASSLRGNQPQHF
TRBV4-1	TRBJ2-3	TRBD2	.	TGCGCCAGCAGCCAAGATCCCAGCGGGAGGGCCTCGGATACGCAGTATTTT	CASSQDPSGRASDTQYF
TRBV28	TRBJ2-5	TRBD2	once	TGTGCCAGCAGTTTTGGCGGGAGGGCCGGAGAGACCCAGTACTTC	CASSFGGRAGETQYF
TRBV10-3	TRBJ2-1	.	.	TGTGCCATCATCTCACCCCCGGAGTTCTTC	CAIISPPEFF
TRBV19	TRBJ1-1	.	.	TGTGCCAGTAATCAAGGCAGGGGATTGAGCACTGAAGCTTTCTTT	CASNQGRGLSTEAFF